What follows are 15 T cell receptor beta chains derived from one specimen sequenced in a study of T cell responses to AZD1222 COVID-19 vaccine. Sequencing was performed with immunoSEQ multiplex PCR; in TCRdb, only in-frame clones are kept and a portion is missing. The data show 95,000 to 100,000 clones, about 86% seen once. Sample: peripheral blood, taken on day 0 of AZD1222 vaccination. The receptors derive from an adult in good health.

This clone is a singleton in its sample. V is TRBV10-3 and J is TRBJ1-5; D unresolved. The CDR3 consists of 13 residues. The germline V gene encodes CDR1 ENHRY and CDR2 SYGVKD. Trimming took 4 bases from V and 4 from J, leaving 8 bases between them. CDR3 DNA sequence: TGTGCCATCAGTGTTCGGGTAAATCAGCCCCAGCATTTT. Protein: CAISVRVNQPQHF.

The genes are TRBV5-1 and TRBJ2-2; 7 bases line up with TRBD1. The CDR3 has 16 amino acids. Germline CDR1 and CDR2: SGHRS and YFSETQ. V was clipped by 6 bases and J by 1 base; unmatched bases: 9. The CDR3 loop reads CASILDRVENTGELFF. DNA of the CDR3: TGCGCCAGCATCCTCGACAGGGTGGAGAACACCGGGGAGCTGTTTTTT.

The rearrangement joins TRBV19 to TRBJ1-2; maybe TRBD1 (6 bases). CDR3 length: 15 residues. V dropped 7 bases and J dropped 4 bases, with 19 bases sitting between them. Looked up from germline, CDR1 is LNHDA and CDR2 is SQIVND (reference sequence). The CDR3: CASTQGPGEVYGYTF. The CDR3 DNA reads as TGTGCCAGTACCCAGGGGCCAGGGGAAGTCTATGGCTACACCTTC.

The chain has TRBV7-2 and TRBJ1-6, with D possibly TRBD1 on 6 matching bases. CDR1 is SGHTA and CDR2 is FQGNSA in the germline V gene. V was trimmed by 5 bases and J by 8 bases, leaving 25 bases between them. The CDR3 spans 18 residues. CDR3 sequence reads: CASSQQARGPLEDSPLHF. Here the CDR3 DNA reads TGTGCCAGCAGCCAACAGGCCAGGGGTCCGTTGGAAGATTCACCCCTCCACTTT.

A single count supports this clone. The chain joins TRBV9 to TRBJ2-5, with 14 bases identical to TRBD2. V lost 0 bases and J lost 5; bases outside the gene matches: 6. Germline V lookup: CDR1 SGDLS, CDR2 YYNGEE. The CDR3 is 17 residues long. The CDR3 loop is CASSVGFGTSGSETQYF. CDR3 bases: TGTGCCAGCAGCGTAGGGTTCGGGACTAGCGGGAGTGAGACCCAGTACTTC.

The CDR3 nucleotides read TGCAGCGCAAAAGGGGGGGCTGAGATCTACGAGCAGTACTTC. Translated: CSAKGGAEIYEQYF. The chain uses TRBV29-1 and TRBJ2-7, with a weak D call TRBD2 (7 bases). With 7 bases removed from V and 3 bases from J, the gap between germline ends came to 19 bases. This CDR3 is built from 14 residues. Germline V lookup: CDR1 SQVTM, CDR2 ANQGSEA.

V and J are TRBV4-1 and TRBJ1-2, with D possibly being TRBD1 (6 bases). CDR3 length: 15 amino acids. Germline CDR1 MGHRA, CDR2 YSYEKL. Trimming stripped 1 base from V and 1 base from J, with 10 bases between. Written as DNA, the CDR3 is TGCGCCAGCAGCCAAGCGGACAGAATTAACTATGGCTACACCTTC. This translates into CASSQADRINYGYTF.

In DNA, the CDR3 is TGTGCCAGCAGCTTAAATACTGACTATGGCTACACCTTC. It encodes CASSLNTDYGYTF. The genes are TRBV7-2 and TRBJ1-2, with no clear D. The CDR3 runs to 13 residues. Trimming took 2 bases from V and 3 from J, leaving 7 bases between them. Germline V lookup: CDR1 SGHTA, CDR2 FQGNSA.

The chain combines TRBV7-8 with TRBJ1-5; D unresolved. CDR1 is SGHVS and CDR2 is FQNEAQ in the germline V gene. The CDR3 has 14 amino acids. The V end was cut by 5 bases, the J end by 0 bases, with 8 bases between. CDR3 region: CASSTTNSNQPQHF. DNA of the CDR3: TGTGCCAGCAGCACTACAAATAGCAATCAGCCCCAGCATTTT. Together with reference TRBV7-8 and TRBJ1-5, the CDR3 gives the full variable domain: GAGVSQSPRYKVAKRGQDVALRCDPISGHVSLFWYQQALGQGPEFLTYFQNEAQLDKSGLPSDRFFAERPEGSVSTLKIQRTQQEDSAVYLCASSTTNSNQPQHFGDGTRLSIL.

The rearrangement joins TRBV7-9 to TRBJ1-2; D call uncertain. CDR1 is SEHNR and CDR2 is FQNEAQ in the germline V gene (reference sequence). The V gene lost 5 bases and the J gene lost 5 bases, with 15 bases spanning the gap. This CDR3 is built from 14 residues. The CDR3 sequence is CASSPTTGPYGYTF. In nucleotides, the CDR3 is TGTGCCAGCAGCCCTACCACCGGGCCGTATGGCTACACCTTC. The full variable domain, with the rest looked up from reference TRBV7-9 and TRBJ1-2, is DTGVSQNPRHKITKRGQNVTFRCDPISEHNRLYWYRQTLGQGPEFLTYFQNEAQLEKSRLLSDRFSAERPKGSFSTLEIQRTEQGDSAMYLCASSPTTGPYGYTFGSGTRLTVV.

J is TRBJ2-7 and V is TRBV9; a possible D gene is TRBD2 (6 bases). Germline CDR1 reads SGDLS; CDR2 reads YYNGEE. CDR3 length: 14 amino acids. The V and J ends lost 0 bases and 6 bases respectively, with 13 bases between them. The CDR3 nucleotides are TGTGCCAGCAGCGTAGAAAGGATGGGAGGCGAGCAGTACTTC. This gives the protein CASSVERMGGEQYF.

This clone has just a few counts. This chain uses TRBV29-1 with TRBJ2-1; TRBD1 matches at 8 bases. This CDR3 has 16 amino acids. Germline V gene data show CDR1 as SQVTM and CDR2 as ANQGSEA. Here the CDR3 DNA reads TGCAGTTCCAATGCTGGACAGGGTTTAATTGGCAATGAGCAGTTCTTC. This encodes CSSNAGQGLIGNEQFF.

By share, this clone counts as medium-sized. In DNA form, the CDR3 reads TGTGCCAGTAGTATGACAGGGTTGAATCAGCCCCAGCATTTT. Amino acids: CASSMTGLNQPQHF. This sequence joins TRBV19 and TRBJ1-5; TRBD1 aligns across 7 bases. With V trimmed by 3 bases and J by 4 bases, 3 bases remained unmatched. CDR1 and CDR2 from the germline V gene are LNHDA and SQIVND (reference sequence). The CDR3 extends over 14 amino acids.

The CDR3 loop reads CASSVRQGFQETQYF. The CDR3 nucleotides read TGTGCCAGCAGCGTTAGACAGGGGTTCCAAGAGACCCAGTACTTC. This chain uses TRBV9 with TRBJ2-5; TRBD1 agrees at 8 bases. After removal of 2 bases from V and 1 base from J, the junction contained 4 bases not matched to a gene. The CDR3 is made up of 15 amino acids. Germline CDR1 SGDLS, CDR2 YYNGEE.

This chain uses TRBV7-9 with TRBJ1-1; D might be TRBD1 (5 bases). Trimming took 1 base from V and 5 from J, leaving 14 bases between them. The germline V gene encodes CDR1 SEHNR and CDR2 FQNEAQ (reference sequence). This CDR3 comprises 15 residues. The CDR3 loop is CASSLVIQGRTEAFF. The CDR3 DNA reads TGTGCCAGCAGCTTAGTAATCCAGGGCAGGACTGAAGCTTTCTTT.